This TCR beta chain was recovered during a study of radiotherapy plus CTLA-4 blockade in lung cancer. Study as a whole: In under 20% of patients, objective responses were seen; 30% to 35% had disease control.

Method: immunoSEQ multiplex PCR; TCRdb's copy keeps in-frame clones and lacks some. The table has 70,000 to 100,000 clones, around 88% seen once. The sequencing used peripheral blood, collected from a patient treated with radiotherapy plus ipilimumab. The sequence came from a human donor with non-small cell lung cancer who had a partial response to radiotherapy plus ipilimumab.

The CDR3 nucleotides are TGCGCCAGCAAATTGGGGGACAGGGCATCCGGAAACACCATATATTTT. Residues: CASKLGDRASGNTIYF. The chain links TRBV5-1 to TRBJ1-3, with TRBD1 identical over 9 bases. CDR1 and CDR2 (germline): SGHRS, YFSETQ. The CDR3 totals 16 residues. V lost 6 bases, J lost 4 bases, and 11 bases stayed unmatched.